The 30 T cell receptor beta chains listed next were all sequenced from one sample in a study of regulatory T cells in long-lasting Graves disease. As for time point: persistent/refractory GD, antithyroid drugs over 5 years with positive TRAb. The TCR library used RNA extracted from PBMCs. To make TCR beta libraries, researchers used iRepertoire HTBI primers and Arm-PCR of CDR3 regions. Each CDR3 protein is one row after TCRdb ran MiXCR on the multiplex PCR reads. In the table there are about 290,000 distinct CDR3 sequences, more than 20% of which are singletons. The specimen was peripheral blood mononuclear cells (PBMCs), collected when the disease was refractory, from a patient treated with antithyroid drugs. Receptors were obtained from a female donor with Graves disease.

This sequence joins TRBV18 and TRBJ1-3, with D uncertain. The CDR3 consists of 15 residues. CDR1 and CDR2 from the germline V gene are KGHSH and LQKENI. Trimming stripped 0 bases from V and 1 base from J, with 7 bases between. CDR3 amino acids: CASSPPARSGNTIYF. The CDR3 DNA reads TGTGCCAGCTCACCACCGGCCAGGTCTGGAAACACCATATATTTT.

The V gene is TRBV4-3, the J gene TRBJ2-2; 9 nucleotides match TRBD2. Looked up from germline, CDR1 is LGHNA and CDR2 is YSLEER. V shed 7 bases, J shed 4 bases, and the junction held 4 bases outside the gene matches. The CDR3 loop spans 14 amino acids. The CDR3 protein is CASTRRGGTGELFF. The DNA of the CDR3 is TGCGCCAGCACCCGGCGGGGGGGCACCGGGGAGCTGTTTTTT.

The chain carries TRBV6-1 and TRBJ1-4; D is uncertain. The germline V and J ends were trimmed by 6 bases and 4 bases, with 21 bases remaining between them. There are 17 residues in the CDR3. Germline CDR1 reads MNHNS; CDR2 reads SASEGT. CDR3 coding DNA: TGTGCCAGCAGGCCCCCGTTCCCCACAGCTTATAATGAAAAACTGTTTTTT. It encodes CASRPPFPTAYNEKLFF.

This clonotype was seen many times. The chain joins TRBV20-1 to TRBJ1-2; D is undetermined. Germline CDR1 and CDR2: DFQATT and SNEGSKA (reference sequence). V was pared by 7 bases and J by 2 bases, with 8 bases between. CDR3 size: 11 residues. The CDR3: CSVGRNYGYTF. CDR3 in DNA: TGCAGTGTAGGGAGAAACTATGGCTACACCTTC.

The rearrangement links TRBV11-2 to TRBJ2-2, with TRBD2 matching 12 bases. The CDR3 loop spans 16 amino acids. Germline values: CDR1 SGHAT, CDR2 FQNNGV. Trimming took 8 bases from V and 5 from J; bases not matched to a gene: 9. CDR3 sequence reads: CASSSSGRALTGELFF. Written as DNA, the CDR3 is TGTGCCAGCTCCTCTAGCGGGAGGGCCTTGACCGGGGAGCTGTTTTTT.

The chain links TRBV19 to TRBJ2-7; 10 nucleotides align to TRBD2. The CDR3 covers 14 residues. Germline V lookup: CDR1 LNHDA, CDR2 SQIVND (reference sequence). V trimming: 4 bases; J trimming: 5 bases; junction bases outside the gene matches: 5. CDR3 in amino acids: CASSTSSGSNEQYF. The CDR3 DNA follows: TGTGCCAGTAGTACCTCTAGCGGGAGTAACGAGCAGTACTTC.

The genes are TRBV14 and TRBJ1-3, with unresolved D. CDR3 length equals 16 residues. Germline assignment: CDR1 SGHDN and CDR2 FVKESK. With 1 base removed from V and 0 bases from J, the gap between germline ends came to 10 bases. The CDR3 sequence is CASSQVGILSGNTIYF. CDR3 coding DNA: TGTGCCAGCAGCCAAGTTGGCATCCTCTCTGGAAACACCATATATTTT. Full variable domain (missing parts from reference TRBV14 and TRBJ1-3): EAGVTQFPSHSVIEKGQTVTLRCDPISGHDNLYWYRRVMGKEIKFLLHFVKESKQDESGMPNNRFLAERTGGTYSTLKVQPAELEDSGVYFCASSQVGILSGNTIYFGEGSWLTVV.

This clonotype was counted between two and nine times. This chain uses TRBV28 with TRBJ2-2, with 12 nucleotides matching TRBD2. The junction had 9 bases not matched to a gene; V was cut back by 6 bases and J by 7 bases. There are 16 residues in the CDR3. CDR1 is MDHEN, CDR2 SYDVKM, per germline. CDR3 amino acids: CASSNLAGGSRGELFF. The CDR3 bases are TGTGCCAGCAGCAACCTAGCGGGAGGGTCCCGCGGGGAGCTGTTTTTT. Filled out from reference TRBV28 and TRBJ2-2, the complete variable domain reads DVKVTQSSRYLVKRTGEKVFLECVQDMDHENMFWYRQDPGLGLRLIYFSYDVKMKEKGDIPEGYSVSREKKERFSLILESASTNQTSMYLCASSNLAGGSRGELFFGEGSRLTVL.

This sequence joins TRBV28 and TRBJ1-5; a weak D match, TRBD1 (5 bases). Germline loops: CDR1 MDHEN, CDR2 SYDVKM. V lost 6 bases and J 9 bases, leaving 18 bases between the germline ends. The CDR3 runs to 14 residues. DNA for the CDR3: TGTGCCAGCAGCAAGACGGGACCGCCAGGGCCCCAGCATTTT. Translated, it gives CASSKTGPPGPQHF.

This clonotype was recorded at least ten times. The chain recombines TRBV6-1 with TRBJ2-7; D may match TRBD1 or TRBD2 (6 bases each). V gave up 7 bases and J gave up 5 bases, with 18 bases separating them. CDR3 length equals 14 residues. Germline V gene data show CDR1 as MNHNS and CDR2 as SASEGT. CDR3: CASTSREWDNEQYF. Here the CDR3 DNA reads TGTGCCAGCACCTCCCGGGAGTGGGACAACGAGCAGTACTTC.

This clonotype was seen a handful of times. As DNA, the CDR3 is TGTGCCAGCAGCCCCGGCGGTTCCTTCAGTGAGACCCAGTACTTC. Protein sequence: CASSPGGSFSETQYF. This chain joins TRBV9 and TRBJ2-5, with unresolved D. The CDR3 has 15 residues. The V gene's germline CDR1 is SGDLS and CDR2 YYNGEE. Trimming pared 4 bases from V and 5 bases from J, leaving 18 bases between.

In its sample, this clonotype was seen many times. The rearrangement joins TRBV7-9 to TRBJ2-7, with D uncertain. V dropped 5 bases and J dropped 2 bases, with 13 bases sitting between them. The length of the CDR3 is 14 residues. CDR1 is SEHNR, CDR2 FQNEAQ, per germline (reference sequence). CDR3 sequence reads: CASSQGVHPYEQYF. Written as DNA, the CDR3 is TGTGCCAGCAGCCAAGGCGTTCACCCCTACGAGCAGTACTTC.

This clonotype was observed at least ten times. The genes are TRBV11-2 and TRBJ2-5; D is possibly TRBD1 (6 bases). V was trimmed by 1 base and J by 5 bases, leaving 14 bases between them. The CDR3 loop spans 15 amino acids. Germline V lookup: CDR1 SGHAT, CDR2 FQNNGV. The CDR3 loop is CASSLAPRGQETQYF. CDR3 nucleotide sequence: TGTGCCAGCAGCTTAGCCCCCAGGGGTCAGGAGACCCAGTACTTC.

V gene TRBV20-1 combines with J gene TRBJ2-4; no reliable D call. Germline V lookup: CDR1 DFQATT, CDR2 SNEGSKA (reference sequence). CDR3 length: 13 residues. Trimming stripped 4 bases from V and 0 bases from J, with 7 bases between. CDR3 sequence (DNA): TGCAGTGCTAACCCCCTAGCCAAAAACATTCAGTACTTC. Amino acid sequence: CSANPLAKNIQYF.

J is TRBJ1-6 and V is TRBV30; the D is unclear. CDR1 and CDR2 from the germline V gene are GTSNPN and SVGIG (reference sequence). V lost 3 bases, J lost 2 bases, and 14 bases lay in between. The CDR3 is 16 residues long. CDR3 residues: CAWRRGDSPYNSPLHF. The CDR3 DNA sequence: TGTGCCTGGAGACGGGGAGATTCCCCCTATAATTCACCCCTCCACTTT.

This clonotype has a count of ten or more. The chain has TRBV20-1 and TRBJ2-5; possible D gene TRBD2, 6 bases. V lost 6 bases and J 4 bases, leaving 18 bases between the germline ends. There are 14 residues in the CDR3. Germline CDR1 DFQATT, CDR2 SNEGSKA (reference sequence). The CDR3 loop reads CSAPPTRLRETQYF. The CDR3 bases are TGCAGTGCCCCCCCGACTAGATTGAGAGAGACCCAGTACTTC.

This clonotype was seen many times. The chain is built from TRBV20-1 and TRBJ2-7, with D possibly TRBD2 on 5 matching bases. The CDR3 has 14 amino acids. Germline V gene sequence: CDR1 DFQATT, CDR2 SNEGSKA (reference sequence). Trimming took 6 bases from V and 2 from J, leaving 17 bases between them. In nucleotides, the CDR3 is TGCAGTGCAGGACTCTTACTGCTAACCTACGAGCAGTACTTC. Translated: CSAGLLLLTYEQYF.

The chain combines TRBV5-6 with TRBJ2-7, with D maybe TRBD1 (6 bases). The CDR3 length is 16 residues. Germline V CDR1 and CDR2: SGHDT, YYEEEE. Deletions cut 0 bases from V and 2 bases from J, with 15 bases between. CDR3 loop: CASSLGGTGSAYEQYF. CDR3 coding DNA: TGTGCCAGCAGCTTGGGGGGAACAGGGTCGGCCTACGAGCAGTACTTC.

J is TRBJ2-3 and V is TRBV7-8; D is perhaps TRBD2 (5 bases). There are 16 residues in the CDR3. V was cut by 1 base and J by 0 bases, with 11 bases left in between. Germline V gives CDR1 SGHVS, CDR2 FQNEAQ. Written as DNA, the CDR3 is TGTGCCAGCAGCTTAGGACGGACTCAGAGCACAGATACGCAGTATTTT. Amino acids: CASSLGRTQSTDTQYF.

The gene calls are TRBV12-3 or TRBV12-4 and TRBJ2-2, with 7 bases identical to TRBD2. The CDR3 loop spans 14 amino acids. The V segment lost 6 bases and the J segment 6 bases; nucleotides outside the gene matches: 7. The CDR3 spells CASSHPSGAGELFF. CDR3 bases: TGTGCCAGCAGCCACCCGAGCGGGGCCGGGGAGCTGTTTTTT.

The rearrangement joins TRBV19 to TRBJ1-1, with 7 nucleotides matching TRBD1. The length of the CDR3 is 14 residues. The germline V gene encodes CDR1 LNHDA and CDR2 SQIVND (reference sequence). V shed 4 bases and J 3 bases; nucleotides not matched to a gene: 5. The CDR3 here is CASSRTGGDTEAFF. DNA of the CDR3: TGTGCCAGTAGTAGGACAGGTGGGGACACTGAAGCTTTCTTT.

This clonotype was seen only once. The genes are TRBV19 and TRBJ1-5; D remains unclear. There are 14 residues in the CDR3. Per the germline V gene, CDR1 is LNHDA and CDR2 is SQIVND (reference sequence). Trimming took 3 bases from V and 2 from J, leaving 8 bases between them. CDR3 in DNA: TGTGCCAGTAGTATGGGCCAGCGCAATCAGCCCCAGCATTTT. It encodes CASSMGQRNQPQHF.

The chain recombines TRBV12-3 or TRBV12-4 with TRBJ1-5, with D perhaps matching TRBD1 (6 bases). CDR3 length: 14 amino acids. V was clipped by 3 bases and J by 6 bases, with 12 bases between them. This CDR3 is CASSFLGAGQPQHF. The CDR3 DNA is TGTGCCAGCAGTTTCTTGGGGGCAGGTCAGCCCCAGCATTTT.

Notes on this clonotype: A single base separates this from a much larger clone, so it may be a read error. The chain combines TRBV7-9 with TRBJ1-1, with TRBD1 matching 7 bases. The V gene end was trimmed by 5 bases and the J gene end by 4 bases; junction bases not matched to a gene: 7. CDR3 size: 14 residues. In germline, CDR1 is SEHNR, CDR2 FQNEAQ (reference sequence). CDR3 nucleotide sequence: TGTGCCAGCAGCGAACAGGGGCCTGGCACTGAAGCTTTCTTT. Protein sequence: CASSEQGPGTEAFF.

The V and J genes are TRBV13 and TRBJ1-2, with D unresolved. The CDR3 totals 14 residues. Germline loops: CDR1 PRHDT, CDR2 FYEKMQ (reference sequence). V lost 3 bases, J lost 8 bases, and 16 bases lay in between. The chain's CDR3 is CASSFTVGLGGYTF. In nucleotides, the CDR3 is TGTGCCAGCAGCTTCACGGTGGGATTGGGAGGCTACACCTTC.

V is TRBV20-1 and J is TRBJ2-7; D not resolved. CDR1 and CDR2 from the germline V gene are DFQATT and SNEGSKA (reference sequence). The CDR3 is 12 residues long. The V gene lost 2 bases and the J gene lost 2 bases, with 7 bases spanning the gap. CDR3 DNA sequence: TGCAGTGCTAGAATGTTGACCTACGAGCAGTACTTC. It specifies CSARMLTYEQYF.

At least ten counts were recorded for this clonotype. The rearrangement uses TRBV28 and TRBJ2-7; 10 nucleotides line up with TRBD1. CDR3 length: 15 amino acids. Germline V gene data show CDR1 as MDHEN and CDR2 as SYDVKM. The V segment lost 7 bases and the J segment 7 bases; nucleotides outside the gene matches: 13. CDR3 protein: CASTTGQGSSTEQYF. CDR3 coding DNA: TGTGCCAGCACCACGGGACAGGGGAGTTCCACTGAGCAGTACTTC.

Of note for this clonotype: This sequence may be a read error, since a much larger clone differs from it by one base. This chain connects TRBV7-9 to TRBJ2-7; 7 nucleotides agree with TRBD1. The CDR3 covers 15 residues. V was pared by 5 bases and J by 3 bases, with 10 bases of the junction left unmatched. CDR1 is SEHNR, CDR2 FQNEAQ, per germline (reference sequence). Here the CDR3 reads CASSHTGSGGYEQYF. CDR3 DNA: TGTGCCAGCAGCCACACCGGGTCAGGGGGCTACGAGCAGTACTTC. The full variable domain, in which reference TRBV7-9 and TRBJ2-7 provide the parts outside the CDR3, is DTGVSQNPRHKITKRGQNVTFRCDPISEHNRLYWYRQTLGQGPEFLTYFQNEAQLEKSRLLSDRFSAERPKGSFSTLEIQRTEQGDSAMYLCASSHTGSGGYEQYFGPGTRLTVT.

CDR3 region: CASSQEAGQGYYEQYF. The CDR3 DNA is TGCGCCAGCAGCCAAGAGGCGGGACAGGGCTACTACGAGCAGTACTTC. J is TRBJ2-7 and V is TRBV4-1, with 9 bases fitting TRBD1. Germline CDR1 reads MGHRA; CDR2 reads YSYEKL. This CDR3 comprises 16 residues. Unmatched junction bases numbered 6, after V lost 0 bases and J lost 3 bases.

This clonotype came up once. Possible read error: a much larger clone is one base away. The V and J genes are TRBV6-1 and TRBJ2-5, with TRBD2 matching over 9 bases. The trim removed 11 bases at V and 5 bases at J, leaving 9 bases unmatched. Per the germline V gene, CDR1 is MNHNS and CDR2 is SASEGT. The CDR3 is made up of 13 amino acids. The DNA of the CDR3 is TGTGCCGCAAAGCGGGAGGCTTGGGAGACCCAGTACTTC. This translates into CAAKREAWETQYF.